These 7 T cell receptor beta chains share one sample of origin, sequenced in a study of monozygotic twins with inflammatory bowel disease (dated by TCRdb to about 2019). The library was built by means of 5' RACE. For sequencing, an Illumina HiSeq 2500 was employed. The reads underwent TCRdb reprocessing, giving one record for each CDR3 protein sequence and no DNA. The sample table includes approximately 110,000 distinct CDR3 sequences. Roughly 12% of the sample comes from the top ten. The sequencing input was blood. The origin of the receptors is a human donor with ulcerative colitis or Crohn's disease, or a healthy co-twin of an affected twin (not recorded which).

The V and J genes are TRBV2 and TRBJ2-5; the D call of TRBD2 rests on TCRdb alone, since no DNA is present to check it. The germline V gene encodes CDR1 SNHLY and CDR2 FYNNEI. CDR3 length: 15 amino acids. CDR3 in amino acids: CASSEGVSGQETQYF.

J is TRBJ1-4 and V is TRBV5-5; there is no DNA to check the TCRdb D call of TRBD1. CDR3 length: 16 amino acids. The germline CDR1 and CDR2 sequences are SGHKS and YYEKEE (reference sequence). CDR3 sequence: CASSLGRQGTNEKLFF.

The chain couples TRBV7-6 to TRBJ2-7; TCRdb outputs TRBD2, but without DNA this stays unchecked. Germline V gives CDR1 SGHVS, CDR2 FNYEAQ. The CDR3 totals 15 residues. The CDR3 here is CASSLAGGISYEQYF.

The chain recombines TRBV20-1 with TRBJ1-2. CDR1 and CDR2 (germline): DFQATT, SNEGSKA (reference sequence). CDR3 length: 13 residues. The chain's CDR3 is CSARWDLGYGYTF.

The V gene is TRBV12-3 or TRBV12-4, the J gene TRBJ2-1; TCRdb reports TRBD1, a call that lacks DNA to check it against. This CDR3 is 16 amino acids long. CDR3 residues: CATYRRGGHSYNEQFF.

The gene calls are TRBV12-3 or TRBV12-4 and TRBJ2-7; TCRdb's D gene call, TRBD2, goes unchecked for lack of DNA. The CDR3 loop spans 14 amino acids. CDR3 amino acids: CASSRTSGSHEQYF.

The rearrangement joins TRBV7-2 to TRBJ1-1; TCRdb picks TRBD1, but there is no DNA to check that call. The CDR3 contains 14 residues. Germline loops: CDR1 SGHTA, CDR2 FQGNSA. Here the CDR3 reads CASSLGRMNTEAFF.